A selection of T cell receptor beta chains follows, all from one sample in a study of T cell changes during pregnancy in multiple sclerosis. The table came from immunoSEQ multiplex PCR; TCRdb's copy has only in-frame clones and leaves some out. The sample lists about 39,000 clones, around nine tenths occurring once. Sequencing was performed on CD4+ T cells from peripheral blood mononuclear cells, taken in the first trimester of pregnancy. The receptors were sampled from a female donor in good health, enrolled as a control in a pregnancy study. Each CDR3 is given with its conserved first and last residue. The D gene is left open where the match is weak. A clone size is listed for some rows: how often the clone was seen (once, few, many), or a class if it is expanded.

j_call,d_call,clone_size,v_call,cdr3_aa,cdr3_nt
TRBJ2-7,TRBD2,NA,TRBV28,CASSSGLARLEQYF,TGTGCCAGCAGCTCCGGACTAGCGAGGTTGGAGCAGTACTTC
TRBJ2-5,NA,NA,TRBV5-4,CASSLYAQETQYF,TGTGCCAGCAGCCTCTACGCACAAGAGACCCAGTACTTC
TRBJ2-3,NA,NA,TRBV7-3,CASSLEGGNTQYF,TGTGCCAGCAGCTTAGAGGGGGGGAATACGCAGTATTTT
TRBJ2-3,NA,few,TRBV11-3,CASSPQGRSTDTQYF,TGTGCCAGCAGCCCCCAGGGGCGAAGCACAGATACGCAGTATTTT
TRBJ2-3,TRBD2,NA,TRBV7-6,CASSLGRGSLAGRTDTQYF,TGTGCCAGCAGCTTAGGGAGGGGTTCCCTAGCGGGGCGCACAGATACGCAGTATTTT
TRBJ2-7,TRBD1,NA,TRBV12-5,CASGLQGIGEQYF,TGTGCTAGTGGTTTACAGGGGATCGGCGAGCAGTACTTC
TRBJ2-6,NA,NA,TRBV5-5,CASTWGQGISGANVLTF,TGTGCCAGCACCTGGGGGCAGGGAATCTCTGGGGCCAACGTCCTGACTTTC
TRBJ1-2,NA,NA,TRBV6-6,CASSYGGDQTGYTF,TGTGCCAGCAGTTACGGGGGGGACCAGACTGGCTACACCTTC
TRBJ2-3,NA,NA,TRBV2,CASRLERTQYF,TGTGCCAGCAGGCTCGAGCGGACGCAGTATTTT
TRBJ1-5,NA,NA,TRBV15,CATSRDTPLSGNQPQHF,TGTGCCACCAGCAGAGACACCCCGCTTTCGGGCAATCAGCCCCAGCATTTT
TRBJ2-5,NA,NA,TRBV7-2,CASGPIWETQYF,TGTGCCAGCGGGCCTATATGGGAGACCCAGTACTTC
TRBJ2-1,TRBD2,NA,TRBV4-3,CASSQDLTSGVYNEQFF,TGCGCCAGCAGCCAAGATCTTACCAGCGGGGTTTACAATGAGCAGTTCTTC
TRBJ1-2,NA,NA,TRBV4-3,CASSPREGSYGYGYTF,TGCGCCAGCAGCCCCAGGGAAGGAAGCTATGGCTATGGCTACACCTTC
TRBJ1-5,NA,NA,TRBV2,CASSPQMRRNQPQHF,TGTGCCAGCAGTCCCCAAATGCGGAGGAACCAGCCCCAGCATTTT
TRBJ2-3,NA,NA,TRBV4-3,CASSRLPGADTQYF,TGCGCCAGCAGCCGCCTCCCGGGGGCAGATACGCAGTATTTT
TRBJ2-1,TRBD2,NA,TRBV19,CASRSHSLGTRVGYNEQFF,TGTGCCAGTAGGTCCCACTCCCTTGGGACTAGGGTGGGCTACAATGAGCAGTTCTTC
TRBJ1-1,TRBD1,NA,TRBV7-2,CASSNQAGGHTEAFF,TGTGCCAGCAGCAACCAAGCAGGGGGGCATACTGAAGCTTTCTTT
TRBJ1-2,NA,NA,TRBV4-3,CASSQEGLPGGGYTF,TGCGCCAGCAGCCAAGAGGGGCTGCCGGGGGGGGGCTACACCTTC
TRBJ1-6,NA,once,TRBV25-1,CASKGETDSPLHF,TGTGCCAGCAAGGGGGAAACGGATTCACCCCTCCACTTT
TRBJ1-4,TRBD1,NA,TRBV5-5,CASSSRGTGKNEKLFF,TGTGCCAGCAGCTCCCGAGGGACAGGGAAAAATGAAAAACTGTTTTTT
TRBJ2-7,NA,NA,TRBV7-2,CASSSGYSYEQYF,TGTGCCAGCAGCTCTGGTTACAGCTACGAGCAGTACTTC
TRBJ2-7,NA,NA,TRBV7-2,CASSFGGSGNEQYF,TGTGCCAGCAGCTTTGGGGGGTCGGGAAACGAGCAGTACTTC